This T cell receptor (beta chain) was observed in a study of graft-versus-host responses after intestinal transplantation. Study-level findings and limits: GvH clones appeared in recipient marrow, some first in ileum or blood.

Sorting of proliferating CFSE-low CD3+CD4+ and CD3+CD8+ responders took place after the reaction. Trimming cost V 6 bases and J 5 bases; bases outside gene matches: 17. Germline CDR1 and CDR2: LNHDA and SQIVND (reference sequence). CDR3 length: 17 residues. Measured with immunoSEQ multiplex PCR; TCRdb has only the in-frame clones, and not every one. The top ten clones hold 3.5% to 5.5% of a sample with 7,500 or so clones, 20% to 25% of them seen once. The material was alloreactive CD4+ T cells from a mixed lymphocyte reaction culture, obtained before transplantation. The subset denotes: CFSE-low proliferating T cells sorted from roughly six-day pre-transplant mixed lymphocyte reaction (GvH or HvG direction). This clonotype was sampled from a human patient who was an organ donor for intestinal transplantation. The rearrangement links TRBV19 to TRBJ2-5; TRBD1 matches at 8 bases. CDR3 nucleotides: TGTGCCAGTAGGTCGGACAGGGTAAGATCGTGGTGGGAGACCCAGTACTTC. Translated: CASRSDRVRSWWETQYF. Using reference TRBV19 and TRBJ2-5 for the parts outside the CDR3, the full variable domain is DGGITQSPKYLFRKEGQNVTLSCEQNLNHDAMYWYRQDPGQGLRLIYYSQIVNDFQKGDIAEGYSVSREKKESFPLTVTSAQKNPTAFYLCASRSDRVRSWWETQYFGPGTRLLVL.